The 30 T cell receptor beta chains listed next were all sequenced from one sample in a study of chemoradiotherapy in HPV16-positive cancers. Using immunoSEQ multiplex PCR, the repertoire was profiled, and TCRdb retains in-frame clones only, with some absent. The sample lists about 68,000 clones; around nine tenths were seen once. The specimen comprised blood, sampled from a patient who underwent chemoradiotherapy. All receptors come from a human donor with HPV-associated anogenital cancer.

The J gene is TRBJ2-7, the V gene TRBV28; D may be TRBD2 (7 bases). Looked up from germline, CDR1 is MDHEN and CDR2 is SYDVKM. The germline V and J ends were trimmed by 6 bases and 4 bases, with 19 bases remaining between them. The CDR3 totals 15 residues. For the CDR3, the DNA is TGTGCCAGCAGCGGGGGCGGTCCGGGAGGATACGAGCAGTACTTC. Amino acid sequence: CASSGGGPGGYEQYF.

The J gene is TRBJ2-1, the V gene TRBV30; D is tentatively TRBD1 or TRBD2 (5 bases each). V lost 3 bases and J 10 bases, leaving 19 bases between the germline ends. The CDR3 has 14 residues. Germline V gene data show CDR1 as GTSNPN and CDR2 as SVGIG (reference sequence). This CDR3 reads CAWRGPEALWEQFF. CDR3 DNA: TGTGCCTGGAGGGGACCCGAAGCCCTCTGGGAGCAGTTCTTC.

The sample holds one count of this clone. The chain recombines TRBV2 with TRBJ1-6, with D possibly TRBD1 on 5 matching bases. The V end lost 9 bases, the J end lost 7 bases, and 13 bases lay between the germline ends. The CDR3 extends over 13 amino acids. The germline gives CDR1 SNHLY, CDR2 FYNNEI. CDR3 sequence (DNA): TGTGCCAGGAGACAAAGGGACAATTCACCCCTCCACTTT. It is translated as CARRQRDNSPLHF.

The chain carries TRBV15 and TRBJ2-5, with 10 bases aligning to TRBD2. The J call is uncertain, as TRBJ2-7 better fits the DNA end. This CDR3 region has 16 residues. CDR1 and CDR2 (germline): LNHNV, YYDKDF (reference sequence). CDR3 sequence (DNA): TGTGCCACCAGCAGAGATGTTAGCGGGGGGCTCTACGAGCAGTACTTC. Amino acids: CATSRDVSGGLYEQYF.

The chain links TRBV4-2 to TRBJ2-1; TRBD2 agrees at 9 bases. The germline gives CDR1 LGHNA, CDR2 YNFKEQ. The CDR3 length is 16 residues. With V trimmed by 0 bases and J by 8 bases, 8 bases remained unmatched. Written as DNA, the CDR3 is TGTGCCAGCAGCCAAGATGGGCGGGAGGGCGGAGATGAGCAGTTCTTC. Protein: CASSQDGREGGDEQFF.

This chain uses TRBV11-2 with TRBJ2-3; 7 bases map to TRBD2. Trimming removed 5 bases from V and 2 bases from J; junction bases left unmatched: 7. The CDR3 runs to 15 residues. The germline V gene has CDR1 SGHAT and CDR2 FQNNGV. The CDR3: CASSVAGTNTDTQYF. The CDR3 DNA follows: TGTGCCAGCAGCGTAGCCGGGACTAACACAGATACGCAGTATTTT.

This rearrangement joins TRBV19 to TRBJ1-5; D might be TRBD1 (6 bases). Germline CDR1 reads LNHDA; CDR2 reads SQIVND (reference sequence). The length of the CDR3 is 15 residues. V was cut by 3 bases and J by 1 base, with 10 bases left in between. CDR3 coding DNA: TGTGCCAGTAGTATCTCGACAGGCAGCAATCAGCCCCAGCATTTT. Translation: CASSISTGSNQPQHF.

V is TRBV29-1 and J is TRBJ2-1, with unresolved D. The CDR3 runs 15 residues. Trimming stripped 0 bases from V and 0 bases from J, with 9 bases between. CDR1 and CDR2 from the germline V gene are SQVTM and ANQGSEA. The CDR3 is CSVEDPKGSYNEQFF. As DNA, the CDR3 is TGCAGCGTTGAAGACCCAAAGGGCTCCTACAATGAGCAGTTCTTC.

The chain uses TRBV18 and TRBJ2-7, with 10 nucleotides matching TRBD1. Per germline, CDR1 KGHSH and CDR2 LQKENI. Unmatched junction bases numbered 2, after V lost 2 bases and J lost 1 base. This CDR3 has 15 residues. DNA for the CDR3: TGTGCCAGCTCACCATCGGGACAGGGGTCCTACGAGCAGTACTTC. It codes for CASSPSGQGSYEQYF. The full variable domain, its missing parts supplied by reference TRBV18 and TRBJ2-7, is NAGVMQNPRHLVRRRGQEARLRCSPMKGHSHVYWYRQLPEEGLKFMVYLQKENIIDESGMPKERFSAEFPKEGPSILRIQQVVRGDSAAYFCASSPSGQGSYEQYFGPGTRLTVT.

This chain connects TRBV7-6 to TRBJ1-1; D might be TRBD1 (5 bases). Germline-derived CDR1 and CDR2 are SGHVS and FNYEAQ. V lost 5 bases to trimming and J lost 3 bases, with 13 bases between them. This CDR3 is built from 14 residues. CDR3 residues: CASSDGGSHTEAFF. In nucleotides, the CDR3 is TGTGCCAGCAGCGACGGGGGGAGCCACACTGAAGCTTTCTTT.

J is TRBJ1-5 and V is TRBV29-1; no definite D call. Germline values: CDR1 SQVTM, CDR2 ANQGSEA. Trimming pared 3 bases from V and 2 bases from J, leaving 14 bases between. This CDR3 contains 15 residues. The CDR3 DNA reads TGCAGCGTTGAGTTCGGTAGCGGAGGCAATCAGCCCCAGCATTTT. Protein sequence: CSVEFGSGGNQPQHF.

The J gene is TRBJ1-1, the V gene TRBV10-2, with TRBD1 as a possible D gene (5 bases). This CDR3 is 14 amino acids long. CDR1 and CDR2 (germline): WSHSY, SAAADI. Trimming removed 3 bases at V and 7 bases at J, with 15 bases between. The DNA of the CDR3 is TGCGCCAGCAGTGATATAAGGGGTGGAGGTGAAGCTTTCTTT. Translating it yields CASSDIRGGGEAFF.

The rearrangement links TRBV28 to TRBJ1-1; a weak D match, TRBD1 (5 bases). The CDR3 contains 16 residues. Germline V lookup: CDR1 MDHEN, CDR2 SYDVKM. The V gene lost 5 bases and the J gene lost 2 bases, with 18 bases spanning the gap. In DNA, the CDR3 is TGTGCCAGCAGTCTACCTACATGGGACGGCAACACTGAAGCTTTCTTT. It specifies CASSLPTWDGNTEAFF. The entire variable domain, with the rest obtained from reference TRBV28 and TRBJ1-1, is as follows: DVKVTQSSRYLVKRTGEKVFLECVQDMDHENMFWYRQDPGLGLRLIYFSYDVKMKEKGDIPEGYSVSREKKERFSLILESASTNQTSMYLCASSLPTWDGNTEAFFGQGTRLTVV.

V and J are TRBV21-1 and TRBJ2-1; the table's D call TRBD2 went unverified against the DNA. TRBV21-1 is given as a pseudogene. CDR3 length: 14 amino acids. The DNA for the CDR3 is TGTGCCACCGGTGGGGCGGGGTTTCGGAATGAGCAGTTCTTC. Its translation: CATGGAGFRNEQFF.

The V call is TRBV5-6, the J call TRBJ2-7; 8 nucleotides match TRBD1. With V trimmed by 3 bases and J by 1 base, 3 bases remained unmatched. Germline CDR1 SGHDT, CDR2 YYEEEE. The CDR3 consists of 14 residues. CDR3 region: CASSWTGPSYEQYF. Written as DNA, the CDR3 is TGTGCCAGCAGCTGGACAGGGCCTTCCTACGAGCAGTACTTC.

The gene calls are TRBV9 and TRBJ1-5, with unresolved D. Trimming removed 4 bases from V and 3 bases from J, with 11 bases in between. This CDR3 has 14 residues. The germline V gene encodes CDR1 SGDLS and CDR2 YYNGEE. The CDR3 region is CASSSSTSNQPQHF. The CDR3 DNA reads TGTGCCAGCAGCTCTAGTACGTCCAATCAGCCCCAGCATTTT.

This clone has just one count. The CDR3 nucleotides are TGTGCCAGCAGCGCAGGGCCCGGGGGGTATCGCGATGAGCAGTTCTTC. Amino acids: CASSAGPGGYRDEQFF. The V and J genes are TRBV9 and TRBJ2-1; TRBD2 agrees at 7 bases. The CDR3 runs to 16 residues. Trimming took 3 bases from V and 8 from J; bases not matched to a gene: 14. Germline V gene sequence: CDR1 SGDLS, CDR2 YYNGEE.

This sequence joins TRBV10-3 and TRBJ2-1, with 10 bases lining up with TRBD1. V was pared by 4 bases and J by 3 bases, with 3 bases of the junction left unmatched. The length of the CDR3 is 15 residues. Germline V lookup: CDR1 ENHRY, CDR2 SYGVKD. This chain's CDR3 is CAISVRTGGYNEQFF. CDR3 DNA sequence: TGTGCCATCAGTGTCCGGACAGGGGGCTACAATGAGCAGTTCTTC.

The chain carries TRBV29-1 and TRBJ2-5; a possible D gene is TRBD1 (5 bases). V shed 4 bases and J shed 3 bases, with 15 bases lying between them. In germline, CDR1 is SQVTM, CDR2 ANQGSEA. The CDR3 covers 14 residues. The chain's CDR3 is CSVAQGWGKETQYF. The CDR3 bases are TGCAGCGTTGCGCAGGGCTGGGGCAAAGAGACCCAGTACTTC.

This sequence joins TRBV7-9 and TRBJ2-1, with 10 bases that match TRBD2. Germline trimming cut 7 bases from V and 8 bases from J; bases unmatched to any gene: 8. CDR3 length equals 14 residues. CDR1 is SEHNR and CDR2 is FQNEAQ in the germline V gene (reference sequence). The CDR3 sequence is CASTHGLAGDEQFF. The CDR3 nucleotides read TGTGCCAGCACCCACGGGCTAGCGGGAGATGAGCAGTTCTTC.

V usage is TRBV11-2 and J usage is TRBJ2-7; D may correspond to TRBD1 or TRBD2 (5 bases each). The V end lost 0 bases, the J end lost 6 bases, and 12 bases lay between the germline ends. This CDR3 spans 14 amino acids. Per the germline V gene, CDR1 is SGHAT and CDR2 is FQNNGV. The CDR3 nucleotides read TGTGCCAGCAGCTTAGAGGGGGTCGGAGCCGAGCAGTACTTC. As protein: CASSLEGVGAEQYF.

The chain uses TRBV7-9 and TRBJ1-1; D remains unclear. V was clipped by 1 base and J by 1 base, with 4 bases between them. Germline V gives CDR1 SEHNR, CDR2 FQNEAQ (reference sequence). This CDR3 region has 13 residues. The CDR3 region is CASSLEQNTEAFF. The CDR3 bases are TGTGCCAGCAGCTTAGAACAGAACACTGAAGCTTTCTTT. Looking up the rest from reference TRBV7-9 and TRBJ1-1 gives the full variable domain: DTGVSQNPRHKITKRGQNVTFRCDPISEHNRLYWYRQTLGQGPEFLTYFQNEAQLEKSRLLSDRFSAERPKGSFSTLEIQRTEQGDSAMYLCASSLEQNTEAFFGQGTRLTVV.

V and J are TRBV11-2 and TRBJ2-1, with D possibly TRBD2 on 5 matching bases. The CDR3 extends over 15 amino acids. Trimming shortened V by 7 bases and J by 3 bases, and 16 bases separated the two germline ends. Germline loops: CDR1 SGHAT, CDR2 FQNNGV. This chain's CDR3 is CASTSVRGVYNEQFF. The CDR3 DNA is TGTGCCAGCACCTCAGTCCGGGGTGTCTACAATGAGCAGTTCTTC.

The chain is built from TRBV29-1 and TRBJ2-1, with TRBD2 as a possible D gene (6 bases). The germline V gene encodes CDR1 SQVTM and CDR2 ANQGSEA. V was shortened by 7 bases and J by 9 bases, with 19 bases between the two germline ends. This CDR3 is 13 amino acids long. DNA of the CDR3: TGCAGCGCTCGTCCCCGGGCGGGGACTGAGCAGTTCTTC. Translating it yields CSARPRAGTEQFF.

The genes are TRBV27 and TRBJ2-7; tentative D call: TRBD2 (6 bases). The CDR3 is made up of 14 amino acids. V was shortened by 2 bases and J by 5 bases, with 13 bases between the two germline ends. The germline gives CDR1 MNHEY, CDR2 SMNVEV (reference sequence). Here the CDR3 reads CASSLPGEGNEQYF. The CDR3 nucleotides read TGTGCCAGCAGTTTACCGGGAGAAGGCAACGAGCAGTACTTC.

The chain couples TRBV28 to TRBJ2-3, with D unclear. From germline, CDR1 is MDHEN and CDR2 SYDVKM. The germline V and J ends were trimmed by 5 bases and 2 bases, with 2 bases remaining between them. This CDR3 has 11 amino acids. CDR3 region: CASSNTDTQYF. Here the CDR3 DNA reads TGTGCCAGCAGTAACACAGATACGCAGTATTTT.

The V call is TRBV19, the J call TRBJ2-2; 9 bases agree with TRBD1. The CDR3 runs 15 residues. The V and J ends lost 4 bases and 3 bases, in that order; junction bases with no gene match: 3. The germline gives CDR1 LNHDA, CDR2 SQIVND (reference sequence). CDR3 nucleotides: TGTGCCAGTAGTACCGGGACAGGGTACACCGGGGAGCTGTTTTTT. Protein sequence: CASSTGTGYTGELFF.

The chain is built from TRBV5-1 and TRBJ1-2; D is uncertain. The CDR3 sequence is 15 residues long. Germline assignment: CDR1 SGHRS and CDR2 YFSETQ. Trimming cost V 2 bases and J 0 bases, with 11 bases left between them. CDR3 coding DNA: TGCGCCAGCAGCTTCGACGGATCCCCTAACTATGGCTACACCTTC. The encoded protein is CASSFDGSPNYGYTF. Supplemented by reference TRBV5-1 and TRBJ1-2, the full variable domain reads KAGVTQTPRYLIKTRGQQVTLSCSPISGHRSVSWYQQTPGQGLQFLFEYFSETQRNKGNFPGRFSGRQFSNSRSEMNVSTLELGDSALYLCASSFDGSPNYGYTFGSGTRLTVV.

V and J are TRBV5-6 and TRBJ1-6; 9 bases fit TRBD1. CDR1 and CDR2 from the germline V gene are SGHDT and YYEEEE. V lost 4 bases and J lost 9; bases outside the gene matches: 14. The CDR3 has 17 amino acids. The DNA for the CDR3 is TGTGCCAGCAGCCAACTACAGGGGGCAAAGGGGTCTTCACCCCTCCACTTT. Amino acid sequence: CASSQLQGAKGSSPLHF.

J is TRBJ1-1 and V is TRBV9, with 7 positions matching TRBD1. The CDR3 runs 15 residues. The J segment lost 6 bases and the V segment lost 4 bases, leaving 12 bases of the junction unmatched. From germline, CDR1 is SGDLS and CDR2 YYNGEE. DNA for the CDR3: TGTGCCAGCAGCCCCGAGACAGGGTATAGGGCTGAAGCTTTCTTT. Amino acid sequence: CASSPETGYRAEAFF.